These 4 T cell receptor beta chains came from one sample sequenced in a study of chemoradiotherapy in HPV16-positive cancers. Assay: immunoSEQ multiplex PCR; the TCRdb copy retains only in-frame clones and omits some. The sample lists tens of thousands of clones, roughly 90% occurring once. The specimen was blood, collected from a patient who underwent chemoradiotherapy. The receptors come from a human donor with HPV-associated anogenital cancer.

This chain connects TRBV9 to TRBJ2-1, with TRBD2 matching 13 bases. Germline trimming cut 5 bases from V and 4 bases from J; bases unmatched to any gene: 6. The CDR3 runs 16 residues. Germline-derived CDR1 and CDR2 are SGDLS and YYNGEE. This CDR3 is CASSLLAGGSYNEQFF. CDR3 coding DNA: TGTGCCAGCAGTTTACTAGCGGGGGGGTCATACAATGAGCAGTTCTTC.

The V gene is TRBV29-1, the J gene TRBJ2-7; 11 bases align to TRBD1. Germline CDR1 is SQVTM and CDR2 is ANQGSEA. The length of the CDR3 is 13 residues. Trimming at V came to 7 bases and at J to 6 bases, leaving 8 bases not matched to a gene. The CDR3 loop reads CSDPGTGGSEQYF. Written as DNA, the CDR3 is TGCAGCGATCCCGGGACAGGGGGAAGCGAGCAGTACTTC.

The J gene is TRBJ2-1, the V gene TRBV5-1; 14 bases align to TRBD2. The CDR3 has 15 amino acids. V gave up 5 bases and J gave up 7 bases; unmatched junction bases: 5. The V gene's germline CDR1 is SGHRS and CDR2 YFSETQ. CDR3 region: CASSRRLAGGNEQFF. The DNA of the CDR3 is TGCGCCAGCAGTCGTCGACTAGCGGGGGGGAATGAGCAGTTCTTC.

This clone was seen just once. CDR3 in amino acids: CASSPRVATNEKLFF. The DNA of the CDR3 is TGTGCCAGCAGCCCCAGGGTGGCCACTAATGAAAAACTGTTTTTT. The chain combines TRBV6-5 with TRBJ1-4; possible D gene TRBD1, 5 bases. This CDR3 spans 15 amino acids. Germline V lookup: CDR1 MNHEY, CDR2 SVGAGI. Trimming pared 6 bases from V and 2 bases from J, leaving 13 bases between.